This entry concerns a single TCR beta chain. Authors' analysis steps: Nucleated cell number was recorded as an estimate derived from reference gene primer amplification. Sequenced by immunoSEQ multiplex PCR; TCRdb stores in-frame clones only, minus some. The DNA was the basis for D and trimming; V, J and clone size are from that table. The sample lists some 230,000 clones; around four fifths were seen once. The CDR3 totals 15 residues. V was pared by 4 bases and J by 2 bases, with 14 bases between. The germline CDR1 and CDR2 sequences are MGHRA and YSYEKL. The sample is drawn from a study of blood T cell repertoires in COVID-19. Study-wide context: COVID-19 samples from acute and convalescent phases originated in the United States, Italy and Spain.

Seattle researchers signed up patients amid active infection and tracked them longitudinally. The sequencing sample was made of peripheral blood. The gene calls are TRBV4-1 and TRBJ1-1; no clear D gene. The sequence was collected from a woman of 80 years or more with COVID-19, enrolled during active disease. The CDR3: CASSRPGGSNTEAFF. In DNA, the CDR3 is TGCGCCAGCAGCCGACCCGGTGGGAGCAACACTGAAGCTTTCTTT.